A single T cell receptor beta chain is shown here with its context. These data come from a study of blood T cell repertoires in COVID-19. In the study overall: Samples came from the United States, Italy and Spain, spanning acute and convalescent COVID-19. From T cells, B-cell-depleted T cells, or PBMCs came the material, which was cDNA or gDNA.

Original handling: Estimation of nucleated cell counts relied on the amplification of reference gene primers. Clones were read by immunoSEQ multiplex PCR, and TCRdb kept only the in-frame ones, dropping some. For V, J and clone size, that table is used; D and trimming come from the DNA. The sample yields around 350,000 clones, roughly 86% seen once. This CDR3 is 16 amino acids long. Per germline, CDR1 PRHDT and CDR2 FYEKMQ (reference sequence). Trimming took off 0 bases at V and 5 bases at J, with 14 bases between the two ends. The TCR originated in a human donor in a cohort sampled during active COVID-19. The V gene is TRBV13, the J gene TRBJ2-1; D may be TRBD2 (6 bases). The specimen was peripheral blood. The CDR3 coding sequence is TGTGCCAGCAGCTTAGGCCGTATTAGCGGAAACAATGAGCAGTTCTTC. It encodes CASSLGRISGNNEQFF. Together with reference TRBV13 and TRBJ2-1, the CDR3 gives the full variable domain: AAGVIQSPRHLIKEKRETATLKCYPIPRHDTVYWYQQGPGQDPQFLISFYEKMQSDKGSIPDRFSAQQFSDYHSELNMSSLELGDSALYFCASSLGRISGNNEQFFGPGTRLTVL.